This T cell receptor beta chain was retrieved from a study of cytomegalovirus exposure and HLA in healthy donors (dated by TCRdb to about 2017). Some background on the complete study: According to an earlier analysis of 450 to 650 of the donors, roughly 180 million T cells yielded some 110 million unique TCR beta sequences and around 300 Gb of sequence data. HLA typing covered class I and class II loci at four-digit resolution. Donor age, sex, ethnicity and CMV serostatus were compiled together with the repertoire data. An early release that covered about 600 HLA-typed donors contained about 300 gigabases of sequencing data and about 84 million unique TCR sequences. The study profiled the T cell repertoires of hundreds of subjects by immunosequencing and related them to cytomegalovirus serostatus. Besides the first cohort of around 700 subjects, a separate validation cohort made up of around 120 different subjects was used. All discovery cohort repertoires had been generated using a single sequencing platform. The later analysis used no new phenotypic data to find candidate immune exposures, relying instead on TCR beta sequences and their occurrence across donors. In a later analysis, previously published TCR beta repertoires from some 640 donors were re-analyzed and high-resolution HLA genotyping was added so that TCR occurrence patterns could be studied. The study was designed to test whether signatures of past pathogen exposure could be identified by cataloging public T cell receptors. Four or five DR-DQ haplotypes were handled as single units for association and clustering, since linkage in the cohort was strong. Among a few hundred genotyped donors of the cohort, an average of 235,054 unique TCR beta nucleotide sequences were sequenced per donor, roughly a sixth of them non-productive. Typing coverage differed by locus: A, B, C, DRB1 and DQB1 were typed in roughly 629-630 donors, DQA1 in roughly 510, DPA1 in around 610, and DPB1 in 450 to 490. A later genetic analysis took genome-wide SNP genotypes for about 65% of the roughly 670 donors and used that subset as a discovery cohort. An earlier analysis of 500 to 650 of the donors applied high-throughput TCR beta sequencing to assess whether each TCR beta V gene segment acted as functional or pseudogenic. The study combined high-throughput TCR immunosequencing, statistical association of individual TCRs with disease status, and machine learning to predict cytomegalovirus infection status. Among the approximately 430 genotyped donors, about 85% belonged to the genetic ancestry cluster associated with self-reported Caucasian donors. Beyond this particular receptor, the publication reports: Presence/absence analyses assumed roughly uniform sequencing depth across donors, an assumption that may not hold. A cluster of highly shared sequence variants was judged likely to represent a technical artifact of the sequencing pipeline. Most TCR sequences were observed very rarely across donors, whereas some public TCRs were present in many individuals. In both the original and validation cohorts, the classifier was reported to diagnose cytomegalovirus status with high specificity and sensitivity. Because counts were too low, roughly 18 rarely observed V segments, including chromosome 9 orphons, were left out of the earlier analysis of a few hundred of the donors. CMV serostatus was the only immune exposure information available for the cohort. A total of some 180 TCR beta chains were listed by the study as associated with cytomegalovirus. A further reported finding was that TCR beta sequences accurately predicted the HLA-A and HLA-B alleles for most subjects in the first cohort. An association between a missense DCLRE1C variant and V-gene and J-gene trimming of TCR beta chains was found in a later genetic analysis and replicated in an independent cohort. In an earlier analysis of 587 of the donors, most TCR beta V segments appeared in productive rearrangements about 90% or about 30% of the time, broadly matching IMGT annotations. Compared with equally common non-associated chains, HLA-associated TCR beta chains in a later analysis were more clonally expanded and had lower generation probabilities. According to a later analysis, TCR association rates differed among HLA loci, with DRB1 alleles showing the most associated TCRs and HLA-C alleles showing the fewest. Three of the identified cytomegalovirus-associated TCR beta chains were confirmed in vitro to be specific for cytomegalovirus antigens. According to the authors, the approach could potentially be generalized to other disease states and immunological phenotypes. In a later genetic analysis, fewer N-insertions in productive TCRs were reported among donors in an Asian-associated ancestry cluster than the 666-donor mean. Linkage disequilibrium might explain the correlated functional status among segregating V segments, but an unknown experimental factor could not be excluded. When HLA alleles, especially DR and DQ, strongly co-occurred, TCR associations were difficult to assign to individual alleles. At a false discovery rate of 0.05, a later analysis linked some 18,000 TCR beta sequences to specific HLA alleles. Most CMV-associated TCR beta chains appeared to be HLA-restricted in a later analysis, and the HLA associations seemed to be driven largely by CMV exposure. HLA typing was unavailable for some donors at each locus, so association tests used only the typed subset. Several of the top co-occurrence clusters appeared to be linked to parvovirus B19, influenza, CMV and Epstein-Barr virus, according to a later analysis. In this cohort, only TCR beta chains were sequenced, and detectable features were limited by the absence of alpha or paired-chain data. Because the 87-base-pair reads could not distinguish some IMGT-functional V segments, including TRBV6-2 and TRBV6-3, those segments were excluded.

In total, roughly 670 healthy bone marrow donors made up the cohort. At the time of sampling, all cohort members were nominally healthy, though unrecorded immune exposures were likely present. The donor tested CMV seropositive, placing the donor among the 250 to 350 seropositive members of the cohort. A peripheral blood sample was collected from each donor, and TCR beta sequencing was performed on peripheral blood mononuclear cells. Genomic DNA extraction from the blood cell samples was performed with the Qiagen DNeasy Blood Extraction Kit. The CDR3, from cysteine to phenylalanine, totals 13 residues. Only CDR3 DNA is held: 39 bases, read in frame from base 1. Trimming takes 4 bases off V and 7 bases off J; junction bases not matched to a gene: 7. CDR1 and CDR2 are drawn from the germline V gene: SQVTM, ANQGSEA. Comment on this clone: It lacks a known antigen. The input lacks base qualities; no much larger clone sits a single base away.

To prepare the library, the immunoSEQ multiplex PCR assay was applied. For the multiplex PCR, a mixture combining 60 forward primers for TCR Vbeta segments and 13 reverse primers for TCR Jbeta segments was used. Amplification of the CDR3 region of rearranged TCR beta genes was performed with a multiplex PCR assay on genomic DNA. The amplified TCR beta libraries were sequenced on the Illumina HiSeq System as 87-base-pair reads. In the source study's methods: Across the roughly 700 repertoires, a later analysis counted 60 million to 90 million unique TCR beta chains, around 11 million of which were shared by at least two donors. To remove PCR and sequencing errors, raw reads were error-corrected and collapsed into unique sequences using a nearest-neighbor algorithm that merged closely related sequences. V, D and J gene segments were assigned by aligning CDR3 sequences to IMGT reference sequences. Each retained sequence needed at least a six-nucleotide match to both a V gene segment and a J gene segment. A rearrangement was called productive if the CDR3 had no stop codons and remained in frame with V and J, and every other rearrangement was called non-productive. Following IMGT convention, CDR3 was defined as the stretch from the second conserved V-encoded cysteine to the conserved J-encoded phenylalanine. In an earlier analysis of around 540 of the donors, sequences lacking an unambiguous match to a single V gene segment were excluded. In an earlier analysis of roughly 600 of the donors, a V segment was called functional when productive rearrangements were above 56.7%, and segregating when the standard deviation between donors exceeded 5%. A statistical classification framework was built for diagnosing cytomegalovirus status from the catalog of TCR beta chain sequences. In a later analysis, TCR nucleotide sequences were compared against IMGT/GENE-DB human TR gene sequences so that V and J genes could be assigned. The TCRdist pipeline was used in a later analysis to assign CDR3 sequences and most-parsimonious VDJ recombination scenarios. A later analysis defined each TCR beta chain by its CDR3 amino acid sequence plus V-gene family, and excluded reads lacking a unique V-gene family. As a way to deal with suspected cross-contamination and a sequencing artifact, a later analysis dropped more than 500 nucleotide sequences that were highly shared and had low generation probability. In a later analysis, a clonal expansion index for each public chain was calculated from normalized within-repertoire ranks of inferred template counts. Generation probabilities in a later analysis came from a VDJ recombination model fitted to out-of-frame rearrangements, and those results were checked against IGoR. In a later analysis, TCR-TCR, TCR-HLA and TCR-CMV co-occurrence was scored with hypergeometric tests, and a repertoire-size bias correction was applied to TCR pairs. In a later analysis, false discovery rates were estimated by permuting HLA or CMV assignments 20 times. In a later analysis, co-occurring TCRs were grouped using DBSCAN, with TCRdist sequence similarity added in when clustering inside HLA-allele-positive subsets. Repertoires with fewer than 30,000 or more than 120,000 public chains were left out of co-occurrence clustering, as were five repertoires with anomalous nucleotide sharing. TCRdb retrieved this table from immuneACCESS and kept in-frame rearrangements only. Not all clones are present; in checked studies, unresolved V genes account for under half, and no reason is known for the remainder. The V and J calls and the clone size are those of that table, but D and trimming were determined from the DNA. The sample includes around 150,000 clones, with about 86% observed a single time. Roughly 4.5% of the sample is taken by the ten largest.

The TCR comes from a man between 40 and 49 years old in good health and CMV-seropositive. This sequence uses TRBV29-1 and TRBJ1-5, with 7 junctional bases fitting TRBD1. What was sequenced was PBMCs. The sequenced DNA: TGCAGCGTTGGCAGGGGGATGGGACAGCCCCAGCATTTT. It is translated as CSVGRGMGQPQHF.